This T cell receptor (beta chain) was captured in a study of cytomegalovirus exposure and HLA in healthy donors. Study results and caveats: Analysis was carried out at a later point, and it linked a missense DCLRE1C variant to TCR beta V- and J-gene trimming. HLA restriction was apparent for most CMV-associated TCR beta chains in a later analysis.

This clone was counted between two and nine times. The target antigen is unknown. PCR used 60 Vbeta primers and 13 Jbeta primers. The method was immunoSEQ multiplex PCR; TCRdb's version includes in-frame clones alone and lacks a portion of them. Counted here are over 200,000 clones, approximately 70% occurring once; the ten biggest clones make up about 2.5%. V was pared by 4 bases and J by 0 bases, with 4 bases of the junction left unmatched. The CDR3 extends over 15 amino acids. The germline gives CDR1 MDHEN, CDR2 SYDVKM. Sequences were obtained from PBMCs. The chain uses TRBV28 and TRBJ1-1, with TRBD1 matching over 8 bases. This receptor was obtained from a man aged 35 to 55 in good health and CMV-seropositive. The CDR3 sequence is CASSSGQGVNTEAFF. In nucleotides, the CDR3 is TGTGCCAGCAGTTCTGGACAGGGAGTGAACACTGAAGCTTTCTTT.